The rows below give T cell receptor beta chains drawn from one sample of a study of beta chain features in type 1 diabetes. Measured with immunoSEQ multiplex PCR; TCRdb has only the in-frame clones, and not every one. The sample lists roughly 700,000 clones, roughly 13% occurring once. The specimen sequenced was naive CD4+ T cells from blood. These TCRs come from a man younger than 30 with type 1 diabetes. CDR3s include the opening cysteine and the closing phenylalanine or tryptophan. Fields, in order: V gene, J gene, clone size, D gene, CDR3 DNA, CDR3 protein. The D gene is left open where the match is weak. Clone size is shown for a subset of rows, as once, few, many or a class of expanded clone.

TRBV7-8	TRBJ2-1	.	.	TGTGCCAGCAGTCCACCTGACGTACAGGGGAGGGACAATGAGCAGTTCTTC	CASSPPDVQGRDNEQFF
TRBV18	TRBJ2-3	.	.	TGTGCCAGCTCACCAAATGGGGATAGCACAGATACGCAGTATTTT	CASSPNGDSTDTQYF
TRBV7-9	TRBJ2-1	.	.	TGTGCCAGCAGCTTAGGGGGTAAATCCTACAATGAGCAGTTCTTC	CASSLGGKSYNEQFF
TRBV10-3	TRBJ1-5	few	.	TGTGCCATCAGTGAGTCGGGGGGTCTAAGACAGCCCCAGCATTTT	CAISESGGLRQPQHF
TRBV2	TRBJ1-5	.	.	TGTGCCAGCAGTGAGGGTCGGCTCCAGCATTTT	CASSEGRLQHF
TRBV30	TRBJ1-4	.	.	TGTGCCTGGGGGGGAATAGCGACTAATGAAAAACTGTTTTTT	CAWGGIATNEKLFF
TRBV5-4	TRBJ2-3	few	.	TGTGCCAGCAGCTACATCACAGATACGCAGTATTTT	CASSYITDTQYF
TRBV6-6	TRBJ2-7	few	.	TGTGCCAGCAGTTTACAGGGTTGGAACGAGCAGTACTTC	CASSLQGWNEQYF
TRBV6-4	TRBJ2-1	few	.	TGTGCCAGCAGTCCTCGTCTAGCGTTATTGGGCGGCTCCTACAATGAGCAGTTCTTC	CASSPRLALLGGSYNEQFF
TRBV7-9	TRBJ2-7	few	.	TGTGCCAGCCGACTGGACCTAGACTCCTACGAGCAGTACTTC	CASRLDLDSYEQYF
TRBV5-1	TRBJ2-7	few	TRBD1	TGCGCCAGCAGCTTTTTAACCCAATGGACAGGGTCCGGCTCCTACGAGCAGTACTTC	CASSFLTQWTGSGSYEQYF
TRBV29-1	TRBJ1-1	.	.	TGCAGCACTGGGGGAAGGAACACTGAAGCTTTCTTT	CSTGGRNTEAFF
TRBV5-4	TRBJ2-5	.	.	TGTGCCAGCAGCCTACAAGAGACCCAGTACTTC	CASSLQETQYF
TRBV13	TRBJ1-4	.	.	TGTGCCAGCAGCAGTAAACGGGGCTCCGGCTCAGAACTGTTTTTT	CASSSKRGSGSELFF
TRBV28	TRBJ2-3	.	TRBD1	TGTGCCAGCAGTTTCCAAGGGACAGGATCTGCAGATACGCAGTATTTT	CASSFQGTGSADTQYF
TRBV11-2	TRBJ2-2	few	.	TGTGCCAGCAGCCTAGGGGGGCATGGCACCGGGGAGCTGTTTTTT	CASSLGGHGTGELFF
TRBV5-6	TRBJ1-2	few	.	TGTGCCAGCAGCCTTCAGGGGCCATCTAACTATGGCTACACCTTC	CASSLQGPSNYGYTF
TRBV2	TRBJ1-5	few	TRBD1	TGTGCCAGCAGTGACGTCGGACAGGGGGCGAAGCCCCAGCATTTT	CASSDVGQGAKPQHF
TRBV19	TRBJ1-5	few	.	TGTGCCAGTAGTCCCGGAATTAATCAGCCCCAGCATTTT	CASSPGINQPQHF
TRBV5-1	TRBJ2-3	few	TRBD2	TGCGCCAGCAGAGAAAGACTAGCGGGGGGAGTGGATACGCAGTATTTT	CASRERLAGGVDTQYF
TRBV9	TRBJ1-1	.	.	TGTGCCAGCAGCGTCTCCGGGACAAGATTCACTGAAGCTTTCTTT	CASSVSGTRFTEAFF
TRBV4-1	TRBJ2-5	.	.	TGCGCCAGCAGCCAAGGTGCAGGGAGAGAGACCCAGTACTTC	CASSQGAGRETQYF
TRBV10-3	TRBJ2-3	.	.	TGTGCCATCAGTCCAGGGGGGCGAGGAGATACGCAGTATTTT	CAISPGGRGDTQYF
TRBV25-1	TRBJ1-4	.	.	TGTGCCAGCAGTGGCCCCTCGGTTCAGGGGAATGAAAAACTGTTTTTT	CASSGPSVQGNEKLFF
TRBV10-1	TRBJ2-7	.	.	TGCGCCAGCAGTGAGTCGGGGCGCGAGCAGTACTTC	CASSESGREQYF
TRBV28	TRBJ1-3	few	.	TGTGCCAGCAGTCACCAGGGGCGAGGAAACACCATATATTTT	CASSHQGRGNTIYF
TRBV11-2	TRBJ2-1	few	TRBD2	TGTGCCAGCAGCGCCAGCGGGACCTACAATGAGCAGTTCTTC	CASSASGTYNEQFF
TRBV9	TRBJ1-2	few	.	TGTGCCAGCAGCCCTCTCGTCCGGGGGAACTATGGCTACACCTTC	CASSPLVRGNYGYTF
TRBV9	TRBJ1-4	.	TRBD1	TGTGCCAGCAGCATGGGACAGTCATCCGTTAATGAAAAACTGTTTTTT	CASSMGQSSVNEKLFF
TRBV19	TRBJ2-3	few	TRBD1	TGTGCCAGTAACGACAGGGAAGCAGATACGCAGTATTTT	CASNDREADTQYF
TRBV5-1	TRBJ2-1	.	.	TGCGCCAGCAGCTGGTCTCGAGGCCTCAATGAGCAGTTCTTC	CASSWSRGLNEQFF
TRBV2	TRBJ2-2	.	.	TGTGCCAGCAGTGAGTCTCAGAACACCGGGGAGCTGTTTTTT	CASSESQNTGELFF
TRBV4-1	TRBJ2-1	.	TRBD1	TGCGCCAGCAGCCAAAGAAGGGACCAGGGGGCATTAAATGAGCAGTTCTTC	CASSQRRDQGALNEQFF
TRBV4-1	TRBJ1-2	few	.	TGCGCCAGCAGCCAACATAACCCTGGGGGCTACACCTTC	CASSQHNPGGYTF
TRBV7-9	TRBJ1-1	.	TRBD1	TGTGCCAGCAGCTTCCCTCAAGGACAGGGAATGGACACTGAAGCTTTCTTT	CASSFPQGQGMDTEAFF
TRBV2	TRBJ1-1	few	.	TGTGCCAGCCTCGAGGTCCTTACACCCGAAGCTTTCTTT	CASLEVLTPEAFF
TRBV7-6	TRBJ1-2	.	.	TGTGCCAGCAGTGGCAGGTTTGGCTACACCTTC	CASSGRFGYTF
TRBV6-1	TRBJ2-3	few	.	TGTGCCAGCAGTGTGACCTTCTTAAGGGCAGATACGCAGTATTTT	CASSVTFLRADTQYF
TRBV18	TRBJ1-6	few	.	TGTGCCAGCTCACCTCGGGAAGCCTATAATTCACCCCTCCACTTT	CASSPREAYNSPLHF
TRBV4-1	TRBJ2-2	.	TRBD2	TGCGCCAGCAGCCATTTGCAGCGGGGGGGCACCGGGGAGCTGTTTTTT	CASSHLQRGGTGELFF
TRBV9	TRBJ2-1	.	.	TGTGCCAGCAGCGTAGAAGGGGCCCCCTTTTCCTACAATGAGCAGTTCTTC	CASSVEGAPFSYNEQFF
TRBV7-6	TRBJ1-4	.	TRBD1	TGTGCCAGCAGCTCCAGACAGGGACGGGAAAAACTGTTTTTT	CASSSRQGREKLFF
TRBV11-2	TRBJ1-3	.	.	TGTGCCAGCAGCTTAAATGGAATCTCTGGAAACACCATATATTTT	CASSLNGISGNTIYF
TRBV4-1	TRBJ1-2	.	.	TGCGCCAGCAGCCAAGAGGACGTGGGACTCTATGGCTACACCTTC	CASSQEDVGLYGYTF
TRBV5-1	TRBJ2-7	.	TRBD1	TGCGCCAGCAGCTCGGGACAGGGTATACACGAGCAGTACTTC	CASSSGQGIHEQYF
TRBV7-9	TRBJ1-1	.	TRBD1	TGTGCCAGCAGCCGAAGGGACAGCCAAAACACTGAAGCTTTCTTT	CASSRRDSQNTEAFF
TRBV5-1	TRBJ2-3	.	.	TGCGCCAGCAAAGGTGGCCCTAGCACAGATACGCAGTATTTT	CASKGGPSTDTQYF
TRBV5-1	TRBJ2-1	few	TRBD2	TGCGCCAGCAGCTTGCGGCCTCTAGCGGTCTCCTACAATGAGCAGTTCTTC	CASSLRPLAVSYNEQFF
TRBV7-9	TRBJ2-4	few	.	TGTGCCAGCATCCCCCGAGGGGACCCCAAAAACATTCAGTACTTC	CASIPRGDPKNIQYF
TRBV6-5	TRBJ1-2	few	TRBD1	TGTGCCAGCAGCCAACAGGGGGACTATGGCTACACCTTC	CASSQQGDYGYTF
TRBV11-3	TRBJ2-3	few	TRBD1	TGTGCCAGCAGCTTAGACGGGACAGGGATGGCAGATACGCAGTATTTT	CASSLDGTGMADTQYF
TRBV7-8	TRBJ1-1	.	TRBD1	TGTGCCAGCCGACGGACAGGGGTTGAAGCTTTCTTT	CASRRTGVEAFF